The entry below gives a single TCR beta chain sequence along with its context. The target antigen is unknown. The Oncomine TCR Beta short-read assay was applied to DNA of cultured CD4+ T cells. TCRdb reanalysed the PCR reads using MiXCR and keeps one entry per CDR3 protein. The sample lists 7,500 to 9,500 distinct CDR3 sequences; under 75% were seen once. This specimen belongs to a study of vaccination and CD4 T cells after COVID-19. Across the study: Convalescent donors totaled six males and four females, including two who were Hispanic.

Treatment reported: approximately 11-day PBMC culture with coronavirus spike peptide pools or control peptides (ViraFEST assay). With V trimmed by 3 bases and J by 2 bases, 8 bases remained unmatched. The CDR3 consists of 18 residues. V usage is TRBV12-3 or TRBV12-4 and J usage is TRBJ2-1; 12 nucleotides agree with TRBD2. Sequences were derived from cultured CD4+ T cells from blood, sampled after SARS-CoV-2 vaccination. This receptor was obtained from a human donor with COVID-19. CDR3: CASSLYLAGGRAYNEQFF. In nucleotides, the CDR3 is TGTGCCAGCAGTTTGTATCTAGCGGGGGGGCGGGCCTACAATGAGCAGTTCTTC.